The clone carrying this T cell receptor beta chain was detected only once. This entry belongs to a study of control samples from healthy donors and cancer patients. CDR1 MDHEN and CDR2 SYDVKM come from the germline V gene. This CDR3 contains 13 residues. V lost 8 bases and J 0 bases, leaving 9 bases between the germline ends. This table comes from immunoSEQ multiplex PCR, and its TCRdb copy is limited to in-frame clones, with some not included. The sample lists around 100,000 clones, roughly 94% occurring once. Material: blood. This rearrangement joins TRBV28 to TRBJ2-3; D is possibly TRBD2 (6 bases). This TCR was sampled from a young woman in good health. DNA of the CDR3: TGTGCCAGCTGTCGGGGGAGCACAGATACGCAGTATTTT. Translated, it gives CASCRGSTDTQYF.